The rows below give T cell receptor beta chains drawn from one sample of a study of T-cell memory formation after mild COVID-19. TCRdb recomputed calls from the 5' RACE reads with MiXCR, one row per CDR3 protein. The data contain 120,000 to 150,000 distinct CDR3 sequences, roughly 19% of them singletons. Sequenced material: PBMCs or a T cell subset sorted from them (not recorded which). Every receptor here comes from an adult woman who had mild COVID-19 (a few samples of this study predate the infection). Cell type and time point are not known. The CDR3 runs from the conserved cysteine through the conserved F or W. Clone size is shown for a subset of rows, as once, few, many or a class of expanded clone.

TRBJ2-3 | TRBV5-1 | few | CASSFKAGGLTDTQYF
TRBJ1-1 | TRBV5-1 | . | CASGPGDQNTEAFF
TRBJ2-2 | TRBV3-1 | . | CASTATGNTGELFF
TRBJ2-3 | TRBV7-3 | few | CASSLSGGLPHTDTQYF
TRBJ2-7 | TRBV12-3/TRBV12-4 | . | CASSFLDEQYF
TRBJ1-4 | TRBV7-9 | . | CASSFHEKLFF
TRBJ2-2 | TRBV24-1 | . | CATSDFFGQGNTGELFF
TRBJ2-7 | TRBV18 | . | CASSPLGGYEQYF
TRBJ2-1 | TRBV2 | . | CASRVGLDVDEQFF
TRBJ2-1 | TRBV30 | once | CAWSLNSGSYNEQFF
TRBJ2-1 | TRBV24-1 | . | CATSRRGDHYNEQFF
TRBJ2-7 | TRBV20-1 | . | CSAREPGGAKYEQYF
TRBJ1-5 | TRBV28 | few | CASSPGGALIVRDQPQHF
TRBJ2-7 | TRBV7-6 | few | CASSELQGPYEQYF
TRBJ2-5 | TRBV18 | . | CASSLSGRETQYF
TRBJ2-3 | TRBV5-1 | . | CASSLAPGTKDTQYF
TRBJ1-1 | TRBV5-1 | few | CASSRGDGNTEAFF
TRBJ1-2 | TRBV7-9 | . | CASSFQGSGYTF
TRBJ1-5 | TRBV5-1 | few | CASSLVGGVNQPQHF
TRBJ2-1 | TRBV3-1 | many | CASSLSREQFF
TRBJ1-1 | TRBV20-1 | . | CSASGNTEAFF
TRBJ2-1 | TRBV12-3/TRBV12-4 | few | CASSAQGGTYNEQFF